The entry below describes one TCR beta chain. Its recognized antigen is unknown. No much larger clone exists at a distance of one base, and base qualities are not known. CDR1 LNHNV and CDR2 YYDKDF were looked up in the germline V gene (reference sequence). The cysteine opens and the phenylalanine closes a CDR3 of 15 amino acids. Only the CDR3 DNA is retained, 45 bases long and in frame from the first base. V is pared back by 6 bases and J by 0 bases, with 15 bases lying between the germline termini. The data were obtained in a study of T cell repertoires in cytomegalovirus infection (dated by TCRdb to between 2019 and 2020). A note on the overall study: Donor HLA type was relevant to the analysis, as public TCR beta signatures indicated carriage of CMV infection together with the matching HLA type.

Study-wide conclusions, independent of this receptor: The ex vivo response was dominated by HLA-C-restricted CMV-specific TCR beta clonotypes, and the single most frequent clonotype in two of eight donors was supplied by these HLA-C-restricted clonotypes. Carriers of CMV infection plus the relevant HLA type were discriminated by the cumulative frequency of public TCR beta family members in the study cohort and in an independent roughly 320-donor cohort.

Sequenced on an Illumina HiSeq 1500. TCRdb reprocessing: public reads trimmed at Q25 with fastp, clones called with MiXCR, in-frame beta chains kept. Merged by CDR3 protein, the rows form single entries marked with the most common genes and DNA. The table for this sample lists 400,000 or so distinct CDR3 sequences; less than 20% of them were counted only once. Around 9.3% of the sample is held by the ten biggest clonotypes. The chain employs TRBV15 and TRBJ2-7, with the D gene too uncertain to name. The source material was PBMCs. This TCR was recovered from a human donor in good health (CMV status not recorded). Some clones in this sample may be carry-over from other donors' samples. The DNA is as follows: TGTGCCACCAGTGGTCCAGGATTTCGCTCCTACGAGCAGTACTTC. This translates into CATSGPGFRSYEQYF.